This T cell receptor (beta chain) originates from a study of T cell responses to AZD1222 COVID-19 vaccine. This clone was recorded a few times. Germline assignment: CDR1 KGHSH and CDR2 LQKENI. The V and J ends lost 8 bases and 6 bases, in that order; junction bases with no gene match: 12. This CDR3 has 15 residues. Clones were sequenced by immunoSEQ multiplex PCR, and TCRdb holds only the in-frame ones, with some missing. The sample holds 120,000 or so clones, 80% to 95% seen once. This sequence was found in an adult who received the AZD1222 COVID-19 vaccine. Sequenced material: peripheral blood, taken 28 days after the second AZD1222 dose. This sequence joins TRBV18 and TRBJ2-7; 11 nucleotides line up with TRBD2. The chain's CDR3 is CASTVAGGLSGEQYF. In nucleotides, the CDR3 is TGTGCCAGCACTGTAGCGGGGGGGCTTTCCGGCGAGCAGTACTTC.